These 17 T cell receptor beta chains were sequenced from one sample in a study. TCRdb called the 5' RACE reads again in MiXCR, with one record for every CDR3 protein. The repertoire holds more than 55,000 distinct CDR3 sequences, with about 25% as singletons. Treg sorting used a CD4+CD25+CD127-/low gate. Material: tumor-infiltrating Tregs sorted from the breast tumor. The receptors were sampled from a female donor with breast cancer.

CDR3 coding DNA: TGTGCCAGCAGCTTATTTGGGGAGCCCAATCAGCCCCAGCATTTT. It encodes CASSLFGEPNQPQHF. V is TRBV9 and J is TRBJ1-5; D is unclear. V shed 4 bases and J shed 3 bases, with 14 bases lying between them. The CDR3 totals 15 residues. CDR1 is SGDLS, CDR2 YYNGEE, per germline.

This clonotype occurred a few times. The gene calls are TRBV5-1 and TRBJ1-1; D ambiguous. CDR1 SGHRS and CDR2 YFSETQ come from the germline V gene. Trimming took 4 bases from V and 1 from J, leaving 14 bases between them. The CDR3 sequence is 15 residues long. In DNA form, the CDR3 reads TGCGCCAGCAGCCCCGTTGTTGGAGGGAACACTGAAGCTTTCTTT. Translation: CASSPVVGGNTEAFF. Combining the CDR3 with reference TRBV5-1 and TRBJ1-1 gives the whole variable domain KAGVTQTPRYLIKTRGQQVTLSCSPISGHRSVSWYQQTPGQGLQFLFEYFSETQRNKGNFPGRFSGRQFSNSRSEMNVSTLELGDSALYLCASSPVVGGNTEAFFGQGTRLTVV.

This clonotype was recorded a few times. The V gene is TRBV4-2, the J gene TRBJ2-7; no reliable D call. Germline V gene lookup returns CDR1 LGHNA and CDR2 YNFKEQ. This CDR3 has 14 amino acids. V was shortened by 0 bases and J by 3 bases, with 9 bases between the two germline ends. The CDR3 region has the DNA TGTGCCAGCAGCCAAGATGTAGGGTACTACGAGCAGTACTTC. Protein sequence: CASSQDVGYYEQYF.

About this clonotype: A much larger clonotype is one base distant, so this may be a read error. The chain joins TRBV25-1 to TRBJ1-2; D remains unclear. The CDR3 has 13 residues. Deletions cut 5 bases from V and 5 bases from J, with 12 bases between. Looked up from germline, CDR1 is MGHDK and CDR2 is SYGVNS. DNA for the CDR3: TGTGCCAGCAGTTTAAAAGAGGGTTATGGCTACACCTTC. This gives the protein CASSLKEGYGYTF.

This clonotype was observed at least ten times. The rearrangement uses TRBV7-2 and TRBJ1-1; D not resolved. Germline CDR1 reads SGHTA; CDR2 reads FQGNSA. The germline V and J ends were trimmed by 5 bases and 2 bases, with 3 bases remaining between them. There are 11 residues in the CDR3. CDR3 nucleotides: TGTGCCAGCAGCGTCAACACTGAAGCTTTCTTT. Its translation is CASSVNTEAFF.

This clonotype occurred many times. This chain connects TRBV7-2 to TRBJ2-5, with TRBD2 identical over 9 bases. CDR3 length equals 17 residues. V shed 5 bases and J 5 bases; nucleotides not matched to a gene: 15. Germline V lookup: CDR1 SGHTA, CDR2 FQGNSA. The CDR3 is CASSRGVGLASGETQYF. The CDR3 coding sequence is TGTGCCAGCAGCCGGGGGGTCGGACTAGCGTCAGGGGAGACCCAGTACTTC.

This clonotype was detected only a few times. This chain links TRBV12-3 or TRBV12-4 with TRBJ2-5; 10 bases fit TRBD2. With V trimmed by 7 bases and J by 4 bases, 12 bases remained unmatched. CDR3 length equals 16 residues. The CDR3 loop is CASIPGASGSGETQYF. The CDR3 DNA is TGTGCCAGCATACCTGGGGCTAGCGGGAGCGGAGAGACCCAGTACTTC.

Of note for this clonotype: A much bigger clone sits one base away, suggesting this may be a read error. The conserved final phenylalanine or tryptophan is absent from the CDR3, which likely points to a read error. The chain couples TRBV12-3 or TRBV12-4 to TRBJ2-3; D might be TRBD2 (6 bases). The germline V and J ends were trimmed by 5 bases and 0 bases, with 18 bases remaining between them. The CDR3 loop spans 17 amino acids. CDR3 bases: TGTGCCAGCAGTGTCCACCGGGACTTAGATAGCACAGATACGCAGTATTCT. Translating gives CASSVHRDLDSTDTQYS.

The rearrangement joins TRBV7-9 to TRBJ2-6; D is possibly TRBD1 or TRBD2 (7 bases each). Germline CDR1 reads SEHNR; CDR2 reads FQNEAQ (reference sequence). Trimming shortened V by 4 bases and J by 0 bases, and 19 bases separated the two germline ends. There are 19 residues in the CDR3. The CDR3 DNA is TGTGCCAGCAGCTCTTCAGGGAGGGACAGACTCTCTGGGGCCAACGTCCTGACTTTC. It is translated as CASSSSGRDRLSGANVLTF. Full variable domain (rest looked up from reference TRBV7-9 and TRBJ2-6): DTGVSQNPRHKITKRGQNVTFRCDPISEHNRLYWYRQTLGQGPEFLTYFQNEAQLEKSRLLSDRFSAERPKGSFSTLEIQRTEQGDSAMYLCASSSSGRDRLSGANVLTFGAGSRLTVL.

The V gene is TRBV11-3, the J gene TRBJ2-7; 8 bases align to TRBD1. The CDR3 consists of 15 residues. V lost 5 bases and J lost 4; bases outside the gene matches: 10. Germline CDR1 reads SGHNT; CDR2 reads YENEEA. This chain's CDR3 is CASSLTQGAGYEQYF. In DNA, the CDR3 is TGTGCCAGCAGCCTGACCCAGGGGGCTGGATACGAGCAGTACTTC.

This sequence joins TRBV6-1 and TRBJ1-1; 7 bases align to TRBD1. The CDR3 is 14 residues long. V was clipped by 2 bases and J by 5 bases; unmatched bases: 5. Germline CDR1 MNHNS, CDR2 SASEGT. The CDR3 coding sequence is TGTGCCAGCAGTGAAAACAGGGGTTGGACTGAAGCTTTCTTT. Amino acid sequence: CASSENRGWTEAFF.

This clonotype came up a few times. This chain uses TRBV6-1 with TRBJ2-7; 7 nucleotides line up with TRBD2. J lost 3 bases, V lost 6 bases, and 8 bases had no gene match. The CDR3 is 14 amino acids. Per germline, CDR1 MNHNS and CDR2 SASEGT. The CDR3 region has the DNA TGTGCCAGCAGCAACCTGGGGGGGGACTACGAGCAGTACTTC. Encoded protein: CASSNLGGDYEQYF.

The chain carries TRBV12-3 or TRBV12-4 and TRBJ1-1; a weak D match, TRBD1 (5 bases). With 3 bases removed from V and 2 bases from J, the gap between germline ends came to 10 bases. The CDR3 totals 14 residues. CDR3: CASSLGGTNTEAFF. The CDR3, as DNA: TGTGCCAGCAGTTTGGGGGGGACCAACACTGAAGCTTTCTTT.

This rearrangement joins TRBV3-1 to TRBJ1-2; 8 bases fit TRBD1. Germline V gives CDR1 LGHDT, CDR2 YNNKEL (reference sequence). Trimming at V came to 2 bases and at J to 7 bases, leaving 6 bases not matched to a gene. The CDR3 extends over 14 amino acids. The CDR3 nucleotides are TGTGCCAGCAGCCAAACCGACAGGGGAAGTGGCTACACCTTC. It is translated as CASSQTDRGSGYTF.

The chain is built from TRBV7-2 and TRBJ2-3; unclear D gene. With 2 bases removed from V and 1 base from J, the gap between germline ends came to 10 bases. The CDR3 runs to 15 residues. The germline V gene has CDR1 SGHTA and CDR2 FQGNSA. CDR3 residues: CASSLSEFGTDTQYF. In DNA form, the CDR3 reads TGTGCCAGCAGCTTATCGGAGTTCGGCACAGATACGCAGTATTTT.

This clonotype has a handful of counts. V usage is TRBV7-9 and J usage is TRBJ2-5; D ambiguous. V was trimmed by 1 base and J by 7 bases, leaving 4 bases between them. The CDR3 length is 11 residues. Germline V gives CDR1 SEHNR, CDR2 FQNEAQ (reference sequence). The CDR3 loop is CASSLGMTQYF. The CDR3, as DNA: TGTGCCAGCAGCTTAGGGATGACCCAGTACTTC.

This clonotype appeared many times. CDR3 coding DNA: TGTGCCAGCAGCTTGGATGCCTCCGGACAGGGCCATGGCTACACCTTC. Amino acid sequence: CASSLDASGQGHGYTF. The V and J genes are TRBV5-5 and TRBJ1-2, with 8 nucleotides matching TRBD1. The CDR3 runs to 16 residues. Germline V gives CDR1 SGHKS, CDR2 YYEKEE (reference sequence). Trimming took 0 bases from V and 6 from J; bases not matched to a gene: 10.